One sample yielded the 5 T cell receptor beta chains listed below, sequenced in a study of identifying expanded T cells in peripheral blood. Libraries were prepared by immunoSEQ multiplex PCR; TCRdb keeps only in-frame clonotypes and omits some of them. The sample shows about 120,000 clones, around 84% of them seen only once. Specimen: blood. The receptors shown here come from a person aged 18 to 75 in good health.

This clone appeared once. The chain recombines TRBV6-5 with TRBJ1-3; 7 bases fit TRBD1. Trimming at V came to 5 bases and at J to 6 bases, leaving 7 bases not matched to a gene. CDR1 MNHEY and CDR2 SVGAGI come from the germline V gene. The CDR3 length is 14 residues. CDR3 sequence: CASSPPGQPNTIYF. CDR3 nucleotide sequence: TGTGCCAGCAGTCCTCCGGGACAGCCAAACACCATATATTTT.

This clone appeared once. This chain joins TRBV2 and TRBJ2-4, with a tentative D call TRBD2 (6 bases). Germline V gene lookup returns CDR1 SNHLY and CDR2 FYNNEI. Between the trimmed V and J ends, which lost 6 bases and 5 bases, there was a span of 11 bases. The length of the CDR3 is 13 residues. The CDR3 DNA reads as TGTGCCAGCAGGGAGACTAGGGAAAACATTCAGTACTTC. Protein: CASRETRENIQYF.

The rearrangement joins TRBV6-5 to TRBJ1-2; a possible D gene is TRBD1 (6 bases). CDR3 length: 12 amino acids. With 4 bases removed from V and 8 bases from J, the gap between germline ends came to 11 bases. Germline lookup yields CDR1 MNHEY and CDR2 SVGAGI. CDR3 protein: CASSLTGYGYTF. The CDR3 DNA follows: TGTGCCAGCAGTTTAACAGGGTACGGCTACACCTTC.

This chain links TRBV18 with TRBJ1-4; 9 bases map to TRBD1. Per germline, CDR1 KGHSH and CDR2 LQKENI. V gave up 4 bases and J gave up 6 bases; unmatched junction bases: 6. CDR3 size: 15 residues. This CDR3 is CASSRDRVFDEKLFF. CDR3 nucleotide sequence: TGTGCCAGCTCACGGGACAGGGTTTTTGATGAAAAACTGTTTTTT.

The gene calls are TRBV7-7 and TRBJ2-7, with D uncertain. This CDR3 spans 20 amino acids. Between the trimmed V and J ends, which lost 1 base and 0 bases, there was a span of 25 bases. The V gene's germline CDR1 is SSHAT and CDR2 FNYEAQ (reference sequence). The CDR3: CASSLGFRVASKGFSYEQYF. CDR3 DNA: TGTGCCAGCAGCTTAGGTTTTCGGGTCGCCAGCAAAGGTTTCTCCTACGAGCAGTACTTC.